One sample yielded the 21 T cell receptor beta chains listed below, sequenced in a study of Ad26.COV2.S vaccination and SARS-CoV-2 variants. Treatment: over 15 received Ad26.COV2.S at low or high dose, single or two shots; about 5 received placebo; per-sample allocation not given. The study sampled participants on day 63 after the first vaccine or placebo injection. The protocol was immunoSEQ multiplex PCR, while the TCRdb copy is restricted to in-frame clones and leaves out a portion. The data show around 270,000 clones, approximately 90% seen once. The input for sequencing was peripheral blood, taken in a trial of Ad26.COV2.S vaccine versus placebo. Receptors were obtained from a person aged 18-60 years who received the Ad26.COV2.S COVID-19 vaccine or a placebo.

The CDR3 loop reads CASSRGGELFF. The CDR3 DNA reads as TGTGCCAGCTCAAGAGGTGGGGAGCTGTTTTTT. V gene TRBV18 combines with J gene TRBJ2-2; D gene unclear. Germline V gene sequence: CDR1 KGHSH, CDR2 LQKENI. V lost 5 bases and J 8 bases, leaving 6 bases between the germline ends. The CDR3 sequence is 11 residues long.

The V call is TRBV7-8, the J call TRBJ2-3, with D unclear. This CDR3 region has 14 residues. Trimming stripped 0 bases from V and 8 bases from J, with 12 bases between. Germline V lookup: CDR1 SGHVS, CDR2 FQNEAQ. In DNA form, the CDR3 reads TGTGCCAGCAGCTTAGCGGAGACTTATGCTACGCAGTATTTT. This encodes CASSLAETYATQYF.

Only a few counts were recorded for this clone. The genes are TRBV7-8 and TRBJ1-4; D is possibly TRBD1 (5 bases). Per the germline V gene, CDR1 is SGHVS and CDR2 is FQNEAQ. CDR3 length: 14 residues. V gave up 0 bases and J gave up 12 bases, with 14 bases separating them. The CDR3 here is CASSLAGRMGELFF. The DNA of the CDR3 is TGTGCCAGCAGCTTAGCCGGGCGGATGGGGGAACTGTTTTTT.

CDR3 region: CASSATGGRNQPQHF. Written as DNA, the CDR3 is TGTGCCAGCAGCGCAACAGGGGGTCGCAATCAGCCCCAGCATTTT. The chain joins TRBV4-2 to TRBJ1-5, with 8 bases lining up with TRBD1. CDR1 LGHNA and CDR2 YNFKEQ come from the germline V gene. V lost 5 bases to trimming and J lost 2 bases; unmatched junction nucleotides: 5. The CDR3 has 15 amino acids.

The chain recombines TRBV2 with TRBJ1-3; D gene uncertain. The CDR3 is 14 residues long. V lost 6 bases and J 0 bases, leaving 9 bases between the germline ends. CDR1 is SNHLY, CDR2 FYNNEI, per germline. CDR3: CASRFGSSGNTIYF. In DNA, the CDR3 is TGTGCCAGCAGGTTCGGGAGCTCTGGAAACACCATATATTTT.

This rearrangement joins TRBV11-2 to TRBJ2-7; 8 nucleotides match TRBD2. CDR3 length: 14 amino acids. Losses at the gene ends were 2 bases for V and 7 bases for J; bases not matched to a gene: 7. Germline V gene data show CDR1 as SGHAT and CDR2 as FQNNGV. CDR3 loop: CASSLTDGRAEQYV. The CDR3 DNA reads TGTGCCAGCAGCTTAACAGACGGGAGGGCTGAGCAGTACGTC.

The count of this clone is one. The chain links TRBV6-5 to TRBJ2-5; the D is unclear. The germline CDR1 and CDR2 sequences are MNHEY and SVGAGI. Trimming pared 0 bases from V and 5 bases from J, leaving 13 bases between. The CDR3 totals 15 residues. CDR3 coding DNA: TGTGCCAGCAGTTACTCGCGCATTAGAAAGGAGACCCAGTACTTC. Translation gives CASSYSRIRKETQYF.

The chain joins TRBV6-2 or TRBV6-3 to TRBJ1-4, with D possibly matching TRBD1 (6 bases). CDR3 length: 16 amino acids. Germline CDR1 MNHEY, CDR2 SVGEGT. Trimming cost V 0 bases and J 8 bases, with 16 bases left between them. CDR3 in amino acids: CASSYSPGQLEEKLFF. The DNA of the CDR3 is TGTGCCAGCAGTTACTCTCCGGGACAACTCGAGGAAAAACTGTTTTTT.

V gene TRBV5-1 combines with J gene TRBJ2-5, with 9 bases lining up with TRBD2. J was trimmed by 5 bases and V by 0 bases; bases with no gene match: 8. CDR1 SGHRS and CDR2 YFSETQ come from the germline V gene. The CDR3 totals 16 residues. DNA for the CDR3: TGCGCCAGCAGCTTGGAAGTCGGCGGGAGGGGCGAGACCCAGTACTTC. Translating it yields CASSLEVGGRGETQYF.

This CDR3 reads CASSPAGGPGDTQYF. The CDR3 region has the DNA TGTGCCAGCTCACCTGCGGGAGGGCCGGGAGATACGCAGTATTTT. This rearrangement joins TRBV18 to TRBJ2-3, with TRBD2 matching 9 bases. V lost 3 bases and J lost 5; bases outside the gene matches: 6. The CDR3 sequence is 15 residues long. Per the germline V gene, CDR1 is KGHSH and CDR2 is LQKENI.

The table lists this clone with a count of one. The V call is TRBV28, the J call TRBJ2-7, with 11 bases lining up with TRBD2. CDR3 length: 14 amino acids. Germline loops: CDR1 MDHEN, CDR2 SYDVKM. The junction had 3 bases not matched to a gene; V was cut back by 6 bases and J by 2 bases. The CDR3 bases are TGTGCCAGCAGACTAGCGGGAGACCCCTACGAGCAGTACGTC. Its translation is CASRLAGDPYEQYV.

The chain uses TRBV4-2 and TRBJ2-1; TRBD2 aligns across 10 bases. Looked up from germline, CDR1 is LGHNA and CDR2 is YNFKEQ. Trimming removed 0 bases from V and 2 bases from J; junction bases left unmatched: 7. This CDR3 region has 18 residues. CDR3 coding DNA: TGTGCCAGCAGCCAAGATAGAAGAGCGGGAGGGACCTACAATGAGCAGTTCTTC. Its protein product is CASSQDRRAGGTYNEQFF.

The chain couples TRBV7-9 to TRBJ1-1; D perhaps matches TRBD1 (5 bases). This CDR3 comprises 14 residues. Between the trimmed V and J ends, which lost 1 base and 1 base, there was a span of 7 bases. Germline lookup yields CDR1 SEHNR and CDR2 FQNEAQ (reference sequence). The chain's CDR3 is CASSLGGENTEAFF. CDR3 nucleotide sequence: TGTGCCAGCAGCTTAGGAGGGGAGAACACTGAAGCTTTCTTT.

This chain links TRBV29-1 with TRBJ2-7; D may be TRBD2 (6 bases). The V gene lost 6 bases and the J gene lost 1 base, with 13 bases spanning the gap. Germline assignment: CDR1 SQVTM and CDR2 ANQGSEA. The CDR3 consists of 13 residues. The CDR3 DNA reads as TGCAGCGTACGGGACGGAGGGTCCTACGAGCAGTACTTC. Translation: CSVRDGGSYEQYF.

The chain uses TRBV7-9 and TRBJ1-2, with a possible D match to TRBD1 (5 bases). Trimming removed 4 bases at V and 6 bases at J, with 9 bases between. The CDR3 sequence is 12 residues long. The germline V gene has CDR1 SEHNR and CDR2 FQNEAQ (reference sequence). The CDR3 nucleotides are TGTGCCAGCAGCTCCGGGACGGATGGCTACACCTTC. It translates to CASSSGTDGYTF.

The CDR3 spells CASSPQVGSGANVLTF. The CDR3 DNA follows: TGTGCCAGCAGCCCCCAAGTGGGCTCTGGGGCCAACGTCCTGACTTTC. The chain links TRBV7-2 to TRBJ2-6; D call uncertain. V was clipped by 5 bases and J by 0 bases, with 11 bases between them. Germline values: CDR1 SGHTA, CDR2 FQGNSA. The CDR3 consists of 16 residues.

The chain employs TRBV4-1 and TRBJ2-3, with D tentatively TRBD1 (7 bases). Trimming removed 1 base at V and 0 bases at J, with 14 bases between. CDR1 is MGHRA, CDR2 YSYEKL, per germline. This CDR3 has 17 residues. Here the CDR3 DNA reads TGCGCCAGCAGCCAAGGGCCCCAGGGGGGTAGCACAGATACGCAGTATTTT. Translation gives CASSQGPQGGSTDTQYF.

The chain recombines TRBV15 with TRBJ1-2; unclear D gene. The germline V and J ends were trimmed by 6 bases and 8 bases, with 19 bases remaining between them. Germline CDR1 LNHNV, CDR2 YYDKDF (reference sequence). The CDR3 is 14 amino acids. The CDR3 DNA reads TGTGCCACCAGTTCCCTTGAGGGAAGAGGGGGCTACACCTTC. Translation: CATSSLEGRGGYTF. The full variable domain, rest sourced from reference TRBV15 and TRBJ1-2, is DAMVIQNPRYQVTQFGKPVTLSCSQTLNHNVMYWYQQKSSQAPKLLFHYYDKDFNNEADTPDNFQSRRPNTSFCFLDIRSPGLGDTAMYLCATSSLEGRGGYTFGSGTRLTVV.

This chain links TRBV10-3 with TRBJ1-3; D is undetermined. The germline CDR1 and CDR2 sequences are ENHRY and SYGVKD. The CDR3 totals 18 residues. V shed 0 bases and J shed 0 bases, with 15 bases lying between them. CDR3 DNA: TGTGCCATCAGTGAGTCGATTTTATGGTCAAGCTCTGGAAACACCATATATTTT. This codes for CAISESILWSSSGNTIYF.

V usage is TRBV2 and J usage is TRBJ1-2; perhaps TRBD1 as D (5 bases). The CDR3 totals 13 residues. Germline lookup yields CDR1 SNHLY and CDR2 FYNNEI. With 6 bases removed from V and 8 bases from J, the gap between germline ends came to 16 bases. CDR3 in amino acids: CASRLTGIGGYTF. The CDR3 DNA is TGTGCCAGCAGGTTAACAGGAATTGGCGGCTACACCTTC.

The chain employs TRBV5-1 and TRBJ2-1; D call uncertain. There are 15 residues in the CDR3. The V and J ends lost 5 bases and 5 bases respectively, with 17 bases between them. Per the germline V gene, CDR1 is SGHRS and CDR2 is YFSETQ. The CDR3 region has the DNA TGCGCCAGCAGAGTTATGTCCGCGGATCACAATGAGCAGTTCTTC. Amino acids: CASRVMSADHNEQFF.